This is a list of T cell receptor beta chains from one sample in a study of blood T cell repertoires in COVID-19. Assay: immunoSEQ multiplex PCR; the TCRdb copy retains only in-frame clones and omits some. The repertoire includes more than 200,000 clones, 87% of them detected once, and around 7% sits in the top ten. The sequenced material came from PBMCs or T cells enriched from blood (not recorded which). The receptors shown here come from a man aged 30-40 years in a cohort exposed to, infected with or recovered from COVID-19 (not recorded which). CDR3s leave out the opening cysteine and the closing phenylalanine or tryptophan.

>TRBV15|TRBJ2-5
ATSRGSSVGEETQY
>TRBV12-3/TRBV12-4|TRBJ1-1
ASRRINTEAF
>TRBV7-9|TRBJ1-3
ASSPGLSGNTIY
>TRBV25-1|TRBJ1-5
ASSEYSWQGNQPQH
>TRBV7-9|TRBJ2-1
ASSSGTLNEQF
>TRBV7-3|TRBJ2-7
ASSSQSGYEQY
>TRBV6-5|TRBJ2-7
ASSIGQGGYEQY
>TRBV18|TRBJ1-3
ASSPSRTSGNTIY
>TRBV28|TRBJ2-7
ASSPTNRAAHEQY
>TRBV3-1/TRBV3-2|TRBJ2-7
ASSDGHAASYEQY
>TRBV29-1|TRBJ2-1
SVGGNEQF
>TRBV28|TRBJ1-4
ASSTLGQGGKLF
>TRBV7-6|TRBJ2-1
ASSSLAGAGNEQF
>TRBV10-3|TRBJ1-5
AISRQGVGNQPQH
>TRBV28|TRBJ1-4
ASSRDLGGEKLF
>TRBV27|TRBJ1-2
ASSLYGQANYGYT
>TRBV6-5|TRBJ1-1
ATGQGKGNTEAF
>TRBV25-1|TRBJ2-7
ASSEFGLYEQY
>TRBV13|TRBJ1-1
ASSLRTVPMNTEAF
>TRBV7-2|TRBJ2-1
ASSLGGGSRSNEQF
>TRBV5-1|TRBJ1-5
ASSPGQGPGQPQH
>TRBV2|TRBJ2-7
ASWQGQGAYEQY
>TRBV28|TRBJ2-7
ASTQRIDSLGAYEQY
>TRBV7-2|TRBJ2-3
ASSLARGDTQY
>TRBV27|TRBJ1-5
ASRTQGVNQPQH
>TRBV3-1/TRBV3-2|TRBJ1-1
ASSQGPGQGALWMNTEAF
>TRBV7-2|TRBJ2-7
ASSSTGAGDEQY
>TRBV28|TRBJ1-2
ASSFTGPGGYT
>TRBV28|TRBJ1-5
ASNPGTGKKPQH
>TRBV18|TRBJ2-7
ASSPSRDSYEQY
>TRBV7-3|TRBJ2-5
ASSLSGLQETQY
>TRBV12-3/TRBV12-4|TRBJ1-2
ASSPRTGNGYT
>TRBV24-1|TRBJ2-1
ATRMAQRTSGWWGDEQF